These 26 T cell receptor beta chains were sequenced from one sample in a study of blood T cell repertoires in COVID-19. The assay was immunoSEQ multiplex PCR, and TCRdb's table has in-frame clones only and misses some. The repertoire consists of some 300,000 clones, with 88% occurring once and the leading ten covering approximately 1%. The source material was PBMCs or T cells enriched from blood (not recorded which). The receptor source for this set is a woman aged 25-40 years who had recovered from COVID-19.

The chain couples TRBV5-1 to TRBJ1-1; D may be TRBD1 (6 bases). This CDR3 contains 14 residues. Deletions cut 2 bases from V and 4 bases from J, with 12 bases between. In germline, CDR1 is SGHRS, CDR2 YFSETQ. CDR3 sequence reads: CASSFLQGGTEAFF. The DNA for the CDR3 is TGCGCCAGCAGCTTTTTACAGGGCGGCACTGAAGCTTTCTTT.

CDR3 bases: TGTGCCAGCAGTGATCCGATCGGGGGGTGGGGTCAGCCCCAGCATTTT. It translates to CASSDPIGGWGQPQHF. This chain connects TRBV2 to TRBJ1-5, with TRBD1 as a possible D gene (5 bases). The CDR3 contains 16 residues. The germline V gene has CDR1 SNHLY and CDR2 FYNNEI. V dropped 3 bases and J dropped 6 bases, with 18 bases sitting between them.

V and J are TRBV6-5 and TRBJ2-1, with 7 bases matching TRBD2. CDR3 length: 15 amino acids. CDR1 is MNHEY and CDR2 is SVGAGI in the germline V gene. The V segment lost 3 bases and the J segment 6 bases; nucleotides outside the gene matches: 8. The CDR3 bases are TGTGCCAGCAGTTATAGGGACTACCTCGGCAATGAGCAGTTCTTC. Translation gives CASSYRDYLGNEQFF.

The genes are TRBV28 and TRBJ1-2; maybe TRBD1 (5 bases). The CDR3 has 14 amino acids. Deletions cut 2 bases from V and 7 bases from J, with 14 bases between. Germline assignment: CDR1 MDHEN and CDR2 SYDVKM. CDR3 sequence (DNA): TGTGCCAGCAGTTTAGGGGTGGGCCAGGGTGGCTACACCTTC. Amino acids: CASSLGVGQGGYTF.

The chain joins TRBV19 to TRBJ1-5; the D is unclear. Germline V gene lookup returns CDR1 LNHDA and CDR2 SQIVND (reference sequence). Trimming left V 1 base short and J 5 bases short, with 18 bases between. CDR3 size: 17 residues. This CDR3 reads CASSIGRAFRVDQPQHF. The DNA of the CDR3 is TGTGCCAGTAGTATAGGGAGGGCATTCCGGGTCGATCAGCCCCAGCATTTT.

The gene calls are TRBV7-2 and TRBJ1-1; D is undetermined. This CDR3 is built from 12 residues. Trimming pared 8 bases from V and 4 bases from J, leaving 11 bases between. CDR1 is SGHTA and CDR2 is FQGNSA in the germline V gene. The CDR3 DNA reads TGTGCCAGCTCCGGGGTCCTCACTGAAGCTTTCTTT. Protein: CASSGVLTEAFF.

The V gene is TRBV7-2, the J gene TRBJ1-2, with a possible D match to TRBD1 (5 bases). V lost 5 bases to trimming and J lost 4 bases, with 11 bases between them. The CDR3 covers 13 residues. Looked up from germline, CDR1 is SGHTA and CDR2 is FQGNSA. The CDR3 DNA reads TGTGCCAGCAGCCCAGGGATGGGCTATGGCTACACCTTC. It yields the protein CASSPGMGYGYTF.

This chain uses TRBV5-5 with TRBJ2-1; tentative D call: TRBD1 (5 bases). The V gene's germline CDR1 is SGHKS and CDR2 YYEKEE (reference sequence). The V end was cut by 2 bases, the J end by 2 bases, with 11 bases between. The CDR3 consists of 15 residues. The CDR3 DNA follows: TGTGCCAGCAGCTTAGGGGCCAACCCCTACAATGAGCAGTTCTTC. Its translation: CASSLGANPYNEQFF.

On this clone: Germline is not matched at one junction end, which may reflect a read error. The chain joins TRBV5-4 to TRBJ2-5; TRBD2 is a possible D gene (5 bases). The length of the CDR3 is 15 residues. Germline loops: CDR1 SGHNT, CDR2 YYREEE (reference sequence). The CDR3 nucleotides read TGTGCCAGCAGCTTAGCTAGCCAATTCCAAGGGACCCAGTACTTC. Translation gives CASSLASQFQGTQYF.

The rearrangement links TRBV5-1 to TRBJ1-1; D gene uncertain. The germline V gene encodes CDR1 SGHRS and CDR2 YFSETQ. Trimming stripped 2 bases from V and 4 bases from J, with 12 bases between. The CDR3 extends over 14 amino acids. The CDR3: CASSLTIAGTEAFF. As DNA, the CDR3 is TGCGCCAGCAGCTTAACGATAGCGGGCACTGAAGCTTTCTTT.

The chain combines TRBV10-3 with TRBJ1-6, with D hard to call. The V end lost 6 bases, the J end lost 7 bases, and 10 bases lay between the germline ends. CDR1 and CDR2 from the germline V gene are ENHRY and SYGVKD. The CDR3 is 13 residues long. CDR3 residues: CAIRGLSNSPLHF. The CDR3 nucleotides are TGTGCCATCAGAGGACTGTCGAATTCACCCCTCCACTTT.

The chain employs TRBV19 and TRBJ2-7; 7 bases are a match to TRBD2. Germline CDR1 reads LNHDA; CDR2 reads SQIVND (reference sequence). J gave up 3 bases and V 0 bases, and 5 bases lay outside the gene matches. There are 15 residues in the CDR3. The CDR3 loop is CASSIESVAGYEQYF. CDR3 bases: TGTGCCAGTAGTATAGAATCTGTAGCGGGCTACGAGCAGTACTTC.

The chain recombines TRBV7-9 with TRBJ2-1; D not certain. CDR3 size: 14 residues. The germline V gene encodes CDR1 SEHNR and CDR2 FQNEAQ (reference sequence). V was pared by 1 base and J by 8 bases, with 12 bases between. The CDR3 loop is CASSLVGPVDEQFF. The CDR3 bases are TGTGCCAGCAGCTTAGTGGGCCCGGTGGATGAGCAGTTCTTC.

The rearrangement joins TRBV28 to TRBJ1-4; 7 nucleotides line up with TRBD1. V trimming: 1 base; J trimming: 3 bases; junction bases outside the gene matches: 5. Germline V gene lookup returns CDR1 MDHEN and CDR2 SYDVKM. CDR3 length: 16 residues. CDR3 in DNA: TGTGCCAGCAGTTTATACTTGGGACAGCCTAATGAAAAACTGTTTTTT. This codes for CASSLYLGQPNEKLFF.

The chain employs TRBV28 and TRBJ1-1; 7 bases align to TRBD1. Germline values: CDR1 MDHEN, CDR2 SYDVKM. The CDR3 spans 15 residues. The J segment lost 1 base and the V segment lost 6 bases, leaving 8 bases of the junction unmatched. For the CDR3, the DNA is TGTGCCAGCAGGGCCACAGGGGTTCAGAACACTGAAGCTTTCTTT. Translated, it gives CASRATGVQNTEAFF.

V gene TRBV6-5 combines with J gene TRBJ2-3, with TRBD2 matching over 7 bases. Germline lookup yields CDR1 MNHEY and CDR2 SVGAGI. This CDR3 has 15 residues. J was trimmed by 0 bases and V by 2 bases; bases with no gene match: 2. CDR3 loop: CASSYKTSSTDTQYF. The CDR3 DNA sequence: TGTGCCAGCAGTTACAAGACTAGCAGCACAGATACGCAGTATTTT.

The rearrangement links TRBV4-2 to TRBJ2-7, with 10 bases matching TRBD2. V gave up 0 bases and J gave up 5 bases; unmatched junction bases: 4. The V gene's germline CDR1 is LGHNA and CDR2 YNFKEQ. The CDR3 contains 15 residues. The CDR3 spells CASSQESGRDHEQYF. CDR3 nucleotides: TGTGCCAGCAGCCAAGAGAGCGGGAGGGACCACGAGCAGTACTTC.

V is TRBV4-3 and J is TRBJ1-6, with D tentatively TRBD1 (5 bases). This CDR3 contains 14 residues. Trimming removed 8 bases from V and 7 bases from J, with 15 bases in between. Germline CDR1 and CDR2: LGHNA and YSLEER. The CDR3 region is CASRQKQVNSPLHF. Written as DNA, the CDR3 is TGCGCCAGCCGACAGAAACAGGTGAATTCACCCCTCCACTTT.

The J gene is TRBJ2-5, the V gene TRBV9, with 9 bases that match TRBD1. With V trimmed by 3 bases and J by 5 bases, 8 bases remained unmatched. CDR1 and CDR2 (germline): SGDLS, YYNGEE. This CDR3 region has 15 residues. The CDR3 DNA sequence: TGTGCCAGCAGCGACGGGACAGGGATATGGGAGACCCAGTACTTC. Translating gives CASSDGTGIWETQYF.

This clone was recorded only once. The CDR3 region is CASSETRTGPLGYTF. CDR3 bases: TGCGCCAGCAGCGAGACACGGACAGGGCCGCTAGGCTACACCTTC. The V call is TRBV5-1, the J call TRBJ1-2; 8 bases align to TRBD1. This CDR3 comprises 15 residues. Germline values: CDR1 SGHRS, CDR2 YFSETQ. With V trimmed by 4 bases and J by 8 bases, 13 bases remained unmatched. Based on the CDR3 plus reference TRBV5-1 and TRBJ1-2, the full variable domain is KAGVTQTPRYLIKTRGQQVTLSCSPISGHRSVSWYQQTPGQGLQFLFEYFSETQRNKGNFPGRFSGRQFSNSRSEMNVSTLELGDSALYLCASSETRTGPLGYTFGSGTRLTVV.

The chain uses TRBV27 and TRBJ2-7; maybe TRBD2 (6 bases). CDR3 length: 14 residues. V shed 5 bases and J shed 5 bases, with 16 bases lying between them. Germline loops: CDR1 MNHEY, CDR2 SMNVEV (reference sequence). The CDR3 DNA reads TGTGCCAGCAGTCGAGCCGGGACTCACCACGAGCAGTACTTC. Its protein product is CASSRAGTHHEQYF.

The chain carries TRBV7-3 and TRBJ2-1; no clear D. Germline V gives CDR1 SGHTA, CDR2 FQGTGA. V dropped 5 bases and J dropped 7 bases, with 9 bases sitting between them. The CDR3 is made up of 12 amino acids. CDR3 residues: CASSLNKNEQFF. The CDR3 DNA is TGTGCCAGCAGCCTCAACAAGAATGAGCAGTTCTTC.

The J gene is TRBJ2-1, the V gene TRBV6-5, with 9 bases aligning to TRBD2. CDR3 length: 15 amino acids. V lost 3 bases and J lost 7; bases outside the gene matches: 7. Germline V gene data show CDR1 as MNHEY and CDR2 as SVGAGI. The CDR3 region is CASSYGRGGANEQFF. CDR3 nucleotide sequence: TGTGCCAGCAGTTATGGTCGCGGGGGGGCAAATGAGCAGTTCTTC.

The genes are TRBV18 and TRBJ2-3; the D is unclear. V lost 7 bases, J lost 4 bases, and 12 bases lay in between. This CDR3 comprises 13 residues. Germline lookup yields CDR1 KGHSH and CDR2 LQKENI. This CDR3 is CASYTKSADTQYF. The CDR3 DNA reads TGTGCCAGCTACACAAAATCAGCAGATACGCAGTATTTT.

The V gene is TRBV2, the J gene TRBJ1-5; D is possibly TRBD1 (5 bases). The CDR3 has 16 amino acids. Deletions cut 5 bases from V and 3 bases from J, with 17 bases between. Germline loops: CDR1 SNHLY, CDR2 FYNNEI. Written as DNA, the CDR3 is TGTGCCAGCAGTCACCGGACAAGGACCTTCAATCAGCCCCAGCATTTT. This sequence encodes CASSHRTRTFNQPQHF.

This clone was recorded only once. This chain connects TRBV18 to TRBJ2-2; TRBD1 agrees at 8 bases. Germline V CDR1 and CDR2: KGHSH, LQKENI. V shed 5 bases, J shed 7 bases, and the junction held 9 bases outside the gene matches. The CDR3 is made up of 15 amino acids. This CDR3 reads CASSVQGAVGGELFF. In DNA form, the CDR3 reads TGTGCCAGCTCAGTCCAGGGGGCAGTCGGCGGGGAGCTGTTTTTT.